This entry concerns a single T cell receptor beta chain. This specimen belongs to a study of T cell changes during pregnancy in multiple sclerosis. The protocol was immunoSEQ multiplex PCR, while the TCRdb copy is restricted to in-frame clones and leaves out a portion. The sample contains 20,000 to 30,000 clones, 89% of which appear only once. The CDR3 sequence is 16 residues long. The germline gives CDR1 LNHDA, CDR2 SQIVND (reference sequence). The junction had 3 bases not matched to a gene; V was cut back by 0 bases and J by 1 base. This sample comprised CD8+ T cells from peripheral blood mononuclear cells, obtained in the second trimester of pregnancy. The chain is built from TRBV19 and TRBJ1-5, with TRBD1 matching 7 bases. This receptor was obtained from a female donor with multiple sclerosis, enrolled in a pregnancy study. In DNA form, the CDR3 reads TGTGCCAGTAGTATAGAGCGACAGGGAAGCAATCAGCCCCAGCATTTT. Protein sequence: CASSIERQGSNQPQHF.